This is a list of T cell receptor beta chains from one sample in a study of CD8 T cells in ankylosing spondylitis. A single record per CDR3 protein comes from TCRdb applying MiXCR to the 5' RACE reads. The profile shows fewer than 180,000 distinct CDR3 sequences, 40% to 50% of them singletons. The sequencing input was synovial fluid, either unsorted or a sorted T cell fraction (not recorded which). The receptors here all came from a male donor with ankylosing spondylitis. The conserved cysteine and the conserved F or W are not part of the CDR3 here. Fields, in order: V gene, D gene, clone size, CDR3 protein. A D gene is named only where the DNA matches it firmly. A clone size is listed for some rows: how often the clone was seen (once, few, many), or a class if it is expanded.

V: TRBV10-3
D: TRBD2
size: few
CDR3: AINREVGTDTQY

V: TRBV27
D: .
size: .
CDR3: ASTTGREDTEAF

V: TRBV28
D: .
size: .
CDR3: ASSFLALGHNEQF

V: TRBV27
D: TRBD1
size: .
CDR3: ASSLGTGATEAF

V: TRBV7-9
D: .
size: .
CDR3: ASSSPETELAGELF

V: TRBV12-3/TRBV12-4
D: .
size: .
CDR3: ASSPGPPYEQY

V: TRBV24-1
D: .
size: few
CDR3: ATSVGGTEQF

V: TRBV12-3/TRBV12-4
D: .
size: few
CDR3: ASSLWGLTEAF

V: TRBV6-4
D: .
size: .
CDR3: ASSVAAENNEQF

V: TRBV20-1
D: TRBD1
size: few
CDR3: SATTGTGSSYEQY

V: TRBV10-3
D: TRBD2
size: .
CDR3: AISDWGGSYEQY

V: TRBV5-1
D: TRBD2
size: .
CDR3: ASSLGLAESTDTQY

V: TRBV5-6
D: TRBD1
size: few
CDR3: ASSLATQGDWGTEAF

V: TRBV10-2
D: .
size: .
CDR3: ASTGGETGSLEQY

V: TRBV5-1
D: .
size: once
CDR3: ASSFGTGSLLD

V: TRBV5-6
D: .
size: few
CDR3: ASSETQGYEQY

V: TRBV5-1
D: .
size: .
CDR3: ASSFRGPSSYNSPLH

V: TRBV10-3
D: .
size: few
CDR3: AISEAYGYT

V: TRBV7-9
D: .
size: few
CDR3: ASRSSPLWANVLT

V: TRBV6-2/TRBV6-3
D: .
size: .
CDR3: ASSRPFFRDIYTDTQY

V: TRBV27
D: .
size: few
CDR3: ASSWRGPLNEQY

V: TRBV12-3/TRBV12-4
D: TRBD2
size: medium-sized
CDR3: ASSTTLAGSSYEQY

V: TRBV4-1
D: .
size: .
CDR3: ASSGGRFVDEQY

V: TRBV29-1
D: TRBD1
size: few
CDR3: SVGGGTDEQY

V: TRBV5-1
D: .
size: few
CDR3: ASSRRFRQPIYGYT

V: TRBV5-1
D: TRBD1
size: few
CDR3: ASSCRDRSNTGELF

V: TRBV20-1
D: .
size: .
CDR3: SASRDFPRSDTQY

V: TRBV7-2
D: .
size: few
CDR3: ASSLVTGHNEQF

V: TRBV4-2
D: .
size: .
CDR3: ASSPIARGRYNEQF

V: TRBV20-1
D: .
size: few
CDR3: SAPRGDIYNEQF

V: TRBV5-1
D: .
size: few
CDR3: ASSRGSNYGYT

V: TRBV20-1
D: .
size: .
CDR3: SARDWAGSYEQY

V: TRBV12-3/TRBV12-4
D: TRBD2
size: once
CDR3: ASKTRLAAYEQY

V: TRBV29-1
D: .
size: medium-sized
CDR3: SVEAAGYNEQF

V: TRBV7-2
D: .
size: few
CDR3: ASSLAMGFHTEAF

V: TRBV7-9
D: .
size: .
CDR3: ASSSGGTMGTEAF

V: TRBV7-8
D: .
size: few
CDR3: ASSLILGGRDRGNEQF

V: TRBV12-3/TRBV12-4
D: TRBD1
size: .
CDR3: ASSTWTGTNYGYT

V: TRBV5-6
D: .
size: few
CDR3: ASLEAGYNEQF

V: TRBV7-9
D: .
size: few
CDR3: ASNKISAPGNTIY

V: TRBV5-4
D: .
size: once
CDR3: ASRGGADGELF

V: TRBV29-1
D: .
size: .
CDR3: SVEPSTVGEQF

V: TRBV4-1
D: TRBD2
size: .
CDR3: ASSQDPLAGWRGYNEQF

V: TRBV7-9
D: TRBD2
size: few
CDR3: ASSPLLADYYNEQF

V: TRBV20-1
D: .
size: .
CDR3: SARDGETQY

V: TRBV7-9
D: .
size: .
CDR3: ASSSRAGSYSNEKLF

V: TRBV7-6
D: .
size: .
CDR3: ASSLRGHAYEQY

V: TRBV11-1
D: .
size: .
CDR3: ASSLPSPRGDGNSPLH

V: TRBV5-1
D: .
size: .
CDR3: ASSLWGTSYT

V: TRBV10-3
D: .
size: few
CDR3: AISGWDFVRRGATGELF

V: TRBV28
D: TRBD2
size: .
CDR3: ASSSMTSGIYNEQF